The clone carrying this TCR beta chain was recorded at least ten times. Antigen specificity is unknown. V was trimmed by 1 base and J by 0 bases, leaving 4 bases between them. The CDR3 sequence is 15 residues long. Germline values: CDR1 SGHTA, CDR2 FQGNSA. These data belong to a study of T-cell reconstitution after alpha-beta-depleted transplantation in children. Whole-study findings and limits: Two months or so post-transplant, alpha-beta T cells reportedly derived from several hundred expanded graft clones. Certain patients had high TCRbeta diversity at day 60, and it came from recipient T cells and thymic progenitors that survived.

Molecular barcoding with unique molecular identifiers was used for the TCRbeta library. TCRdb recomputed calls from the PCR reads with MiXCR, one row per CDR3 protein. The table has some 300,000 distinct CDR3 sequences, 10% seen once; the top ten hold roughly 7.1%. The sequence came from a boy in the first two years of life with acute myeloid leukemia, due to receive a stem cell transplant. Sequences were derived from PBMCs, sampled before TCRalphabeta/CD19-depleted stem cell transplant. The V and J genes are TRBV7-2 and TRBJ1-6; D ambiguous. The CDR3 protein is CASSLEGSYNSPLHF. DNA for the CDR3: TGTGCCAGCAGCTTAGAAGGCTCCTATAATTCACCCCTCCACTTT.